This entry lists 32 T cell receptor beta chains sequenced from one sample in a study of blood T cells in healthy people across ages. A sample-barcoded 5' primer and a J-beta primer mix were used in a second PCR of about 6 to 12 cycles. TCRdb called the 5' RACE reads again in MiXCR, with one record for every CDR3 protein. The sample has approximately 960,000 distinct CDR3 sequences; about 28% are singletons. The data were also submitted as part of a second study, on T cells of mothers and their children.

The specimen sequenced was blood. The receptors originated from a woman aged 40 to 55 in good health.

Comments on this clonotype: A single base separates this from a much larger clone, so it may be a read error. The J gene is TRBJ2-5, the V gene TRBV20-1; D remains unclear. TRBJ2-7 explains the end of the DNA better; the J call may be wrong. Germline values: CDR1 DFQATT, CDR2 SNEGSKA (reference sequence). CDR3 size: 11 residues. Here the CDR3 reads CSAQLATEQYF. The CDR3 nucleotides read TGCAGTGCTCAGTTGGCGACCGAGCAGTACTTC.

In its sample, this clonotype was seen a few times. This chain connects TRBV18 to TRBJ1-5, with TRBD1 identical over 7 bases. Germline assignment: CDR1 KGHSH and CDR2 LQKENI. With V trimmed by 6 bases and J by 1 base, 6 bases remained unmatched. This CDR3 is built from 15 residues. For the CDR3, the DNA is TGTGCCAGCTCCCCGGACAGGACAAGCAATCAGCCCCAGCATTTT. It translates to CASSPDRTSNQPQHF.

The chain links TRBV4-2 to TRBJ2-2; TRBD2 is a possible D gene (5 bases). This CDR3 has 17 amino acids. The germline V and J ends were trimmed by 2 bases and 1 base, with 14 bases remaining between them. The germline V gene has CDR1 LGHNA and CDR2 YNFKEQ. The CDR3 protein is CASSQPGKRGNTGELFF. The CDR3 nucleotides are TGTGCCAGCAGCCAACCTGGGAAACGGGGGAACACCGGGGAGCTGTTTTTT.

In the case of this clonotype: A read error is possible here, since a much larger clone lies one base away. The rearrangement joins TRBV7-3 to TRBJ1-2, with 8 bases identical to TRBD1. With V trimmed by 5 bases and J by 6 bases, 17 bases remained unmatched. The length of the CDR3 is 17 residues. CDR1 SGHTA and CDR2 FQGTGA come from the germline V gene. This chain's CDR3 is CASSPRGCRGRVDGYTF. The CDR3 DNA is TGTGCCAGCAGCCCCCGAGGGTGCAGGGGGCGAGTCGATGGCTACACCTTC.

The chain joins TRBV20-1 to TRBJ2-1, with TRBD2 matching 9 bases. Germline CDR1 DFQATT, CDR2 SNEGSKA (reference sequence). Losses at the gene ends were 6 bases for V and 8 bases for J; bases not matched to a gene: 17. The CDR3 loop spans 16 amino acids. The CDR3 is CSALGGSGLANDEQFF. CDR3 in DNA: TGCAGTGCCCTAGGCGGCTCGGGACTAGCTAATGATGAGCAGTTCTTC.

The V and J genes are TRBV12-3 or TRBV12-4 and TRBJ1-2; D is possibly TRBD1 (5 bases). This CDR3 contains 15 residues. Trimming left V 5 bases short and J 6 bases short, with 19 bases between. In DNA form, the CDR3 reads TGTGCCAGCAGTGTGACAGAGATTTTAAGCGATGGCTACACCTTC. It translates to CASSVTEILSDGYTF.

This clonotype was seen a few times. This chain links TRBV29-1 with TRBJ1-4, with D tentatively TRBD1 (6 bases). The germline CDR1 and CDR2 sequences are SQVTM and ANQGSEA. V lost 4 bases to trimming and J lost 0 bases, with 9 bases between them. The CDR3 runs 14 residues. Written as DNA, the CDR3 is TGCAGCGTTGGTGGGACATCAACTAATGAAAAACTGTTTTTT. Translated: CSVGGTSTNEKLFF.

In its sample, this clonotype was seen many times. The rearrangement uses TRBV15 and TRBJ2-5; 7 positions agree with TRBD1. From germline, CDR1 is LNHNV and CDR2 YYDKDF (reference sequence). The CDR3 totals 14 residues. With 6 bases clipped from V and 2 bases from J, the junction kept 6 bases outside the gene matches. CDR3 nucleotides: TGTGCCACCAGACCCCCGGGACAGCAAGAGACCCAGTACTTC. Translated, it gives CATRPPGQQETQYF.

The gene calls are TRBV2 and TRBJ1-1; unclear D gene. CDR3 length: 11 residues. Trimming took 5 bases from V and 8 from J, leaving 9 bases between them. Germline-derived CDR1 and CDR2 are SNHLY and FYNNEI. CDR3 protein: CASSRTWEAFF. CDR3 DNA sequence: TGTGCCAGCAGTCGCACCTGGGAAGCTTTCTTT.

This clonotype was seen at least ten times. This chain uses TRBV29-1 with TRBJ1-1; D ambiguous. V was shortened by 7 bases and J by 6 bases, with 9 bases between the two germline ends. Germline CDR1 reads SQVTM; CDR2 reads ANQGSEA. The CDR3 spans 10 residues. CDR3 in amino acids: CSAQDAEAFF. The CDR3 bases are TGCAGCGCCCAGGATGCTGAAGCTTTCTTT.

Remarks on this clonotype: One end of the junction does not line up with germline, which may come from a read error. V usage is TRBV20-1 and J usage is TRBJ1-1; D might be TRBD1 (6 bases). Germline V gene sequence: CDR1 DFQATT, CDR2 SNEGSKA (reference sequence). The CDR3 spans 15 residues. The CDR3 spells CSARDGGLLGTEAFF. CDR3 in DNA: TGCAGTGCCAGAGATGGGGGGCTACTGGGCACTGAAGCTTTCTTT.

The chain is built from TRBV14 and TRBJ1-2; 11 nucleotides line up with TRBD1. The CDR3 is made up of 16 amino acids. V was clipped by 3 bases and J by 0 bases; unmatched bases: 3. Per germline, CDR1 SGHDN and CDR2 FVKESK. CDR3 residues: CASSHGQGATNYGYTF. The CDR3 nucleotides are TGTGCCAGCAGCCACGGACAGGGGGCGACTAACTATGGCTACACCTTC.

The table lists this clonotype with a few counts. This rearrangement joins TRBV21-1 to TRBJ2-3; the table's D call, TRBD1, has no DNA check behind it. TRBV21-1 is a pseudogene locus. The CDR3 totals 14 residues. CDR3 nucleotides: TGTGCCAGCAGCAATAGCGGGGGGGCAGATACGCAGTATTTT. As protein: CASSNSGGADTQYF.

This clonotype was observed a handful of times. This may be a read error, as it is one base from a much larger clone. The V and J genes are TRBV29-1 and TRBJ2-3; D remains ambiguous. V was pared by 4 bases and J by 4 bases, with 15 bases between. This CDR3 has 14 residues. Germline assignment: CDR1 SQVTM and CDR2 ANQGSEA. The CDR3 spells CSVVGRYRADTQYF. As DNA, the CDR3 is TGCAGCGTTGTTGGCAGGTATCGCGCAGATACGCAGTATTTT.

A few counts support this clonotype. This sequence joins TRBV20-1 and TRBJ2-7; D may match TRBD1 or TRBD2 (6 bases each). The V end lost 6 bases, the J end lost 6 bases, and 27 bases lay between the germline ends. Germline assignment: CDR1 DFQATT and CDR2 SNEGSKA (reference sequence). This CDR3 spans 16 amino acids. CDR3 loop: CSAMRDRGPAWGEQYF. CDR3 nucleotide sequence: TGCAGTGCCATGAGAGATCGGGGGCCGGCTTGGGGCGAGCAGTACTTC.

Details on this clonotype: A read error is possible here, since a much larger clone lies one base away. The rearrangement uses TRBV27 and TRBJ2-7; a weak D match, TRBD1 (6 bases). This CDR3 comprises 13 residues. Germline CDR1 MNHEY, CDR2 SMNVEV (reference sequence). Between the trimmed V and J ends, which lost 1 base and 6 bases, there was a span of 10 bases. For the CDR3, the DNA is TGTGCCAGCAGTTTATTCCTAGGGGGCGAGCAGTACTTC. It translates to CASSLFLGGEQYF.

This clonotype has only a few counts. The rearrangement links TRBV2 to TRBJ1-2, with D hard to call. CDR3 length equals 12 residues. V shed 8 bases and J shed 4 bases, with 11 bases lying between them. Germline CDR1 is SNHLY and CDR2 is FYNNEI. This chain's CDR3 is CASQPSSYGYTF. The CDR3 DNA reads TGTGCCAGCCAGCCCTCCAGCTATGGCTACACCTTC. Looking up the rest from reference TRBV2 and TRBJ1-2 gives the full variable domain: EPEVTQTPSHQVTQMGQEVILRCVPISNHLYFYWYRQILGQKVEFLVSFYNNEISEKSEIFDDQFSVERPDGSNFTLKIRSTKLEDSAMYFCASQPSSYGYTFGSGTRLTVV.

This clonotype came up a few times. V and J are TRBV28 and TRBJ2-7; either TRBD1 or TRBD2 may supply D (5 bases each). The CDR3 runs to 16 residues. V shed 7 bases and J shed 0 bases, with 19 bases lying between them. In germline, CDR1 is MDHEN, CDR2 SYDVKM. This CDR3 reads CASKPNGGVGSYEQYF. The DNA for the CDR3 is TGTGCCAGCAAACCTAATGGGGGTGTAGGCTCCTACGAGCAGTACTTC. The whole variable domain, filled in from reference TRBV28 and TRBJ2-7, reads DVKVTQSSRYLVKRTGEKVFLECVQDMDHENMFWYRQDPGLGLRLIYFSYDVKMKEKGDIPEGYSVSREKKERFSLILESASTNQTSMYLCASKPNGGVGSYEQYFGPGTRLTVT.

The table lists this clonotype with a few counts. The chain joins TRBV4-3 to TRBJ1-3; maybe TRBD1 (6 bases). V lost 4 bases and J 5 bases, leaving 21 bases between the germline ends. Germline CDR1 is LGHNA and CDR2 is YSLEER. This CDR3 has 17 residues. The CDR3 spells CASSLWRGRQGRNTIYF. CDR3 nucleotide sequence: TGCGCCAGCAGCCTCTGGCGGGGGCGGCAAGGGAGAAACACCATATATTTT.

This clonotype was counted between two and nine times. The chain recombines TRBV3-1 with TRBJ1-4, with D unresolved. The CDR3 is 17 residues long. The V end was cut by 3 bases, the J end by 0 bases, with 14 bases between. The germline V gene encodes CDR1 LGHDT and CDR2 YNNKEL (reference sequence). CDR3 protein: CASSHAAGLATNEKLFF. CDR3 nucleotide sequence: TGTGCCAGCAGCCATGCGGCCGGACTAGCAACTAATGAAAAACTGTTTTTT.

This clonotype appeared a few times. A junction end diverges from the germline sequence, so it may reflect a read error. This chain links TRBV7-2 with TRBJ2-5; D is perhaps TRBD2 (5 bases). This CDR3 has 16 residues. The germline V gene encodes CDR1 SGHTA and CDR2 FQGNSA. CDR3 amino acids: CASSLARMRGSNEQYF. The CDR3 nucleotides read TGCGCCAGCAGCTTAGCGCGGATGCGAGGGTCCAATGAGCAGTACTTC.

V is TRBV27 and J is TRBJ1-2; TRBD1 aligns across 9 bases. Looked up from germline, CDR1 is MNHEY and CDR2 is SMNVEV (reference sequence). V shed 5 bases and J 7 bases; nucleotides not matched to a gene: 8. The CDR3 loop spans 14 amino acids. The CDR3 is CASSIGTGWGGYTF. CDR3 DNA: TGTGCCAGCAGTATCGGGACAGGGTGGGGTGGCTACACCTTC.

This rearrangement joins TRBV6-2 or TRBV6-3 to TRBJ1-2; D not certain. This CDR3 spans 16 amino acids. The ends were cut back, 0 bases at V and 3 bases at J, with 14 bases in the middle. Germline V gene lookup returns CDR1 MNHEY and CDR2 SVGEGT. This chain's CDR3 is CASSYSRSFVYYGYTF. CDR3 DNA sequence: TGTGCCAGCAGTTACTCGCGGTCTTTCGTTTACTATGGCTACACCTTC.

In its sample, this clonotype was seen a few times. CDR3 amino acids: CASSTGLVNQPQHF. For the CDR3, the DNA is TGTGCCAGTAGTACGGGACTCGTGAACCAGCCCCAGCATTTT. The chain recombines TRBV12-3 or TRBV12-4 with TRBJ1-5; a weak D match, TRBD1 (5 bases). V dropped 9 bases and J dropped 7 bases, with 19 bases sitting between them. The CDR3 runs 14 residues.

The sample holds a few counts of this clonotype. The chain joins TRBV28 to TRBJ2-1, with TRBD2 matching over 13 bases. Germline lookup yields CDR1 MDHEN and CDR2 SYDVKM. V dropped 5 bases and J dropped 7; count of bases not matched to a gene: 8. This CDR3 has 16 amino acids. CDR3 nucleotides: TGTGCCAGCAGTGCCTTACTAGCGGGGGGGCTTAATGAGCAGTTCTTC. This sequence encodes CASSALLAGGLNEQFF.

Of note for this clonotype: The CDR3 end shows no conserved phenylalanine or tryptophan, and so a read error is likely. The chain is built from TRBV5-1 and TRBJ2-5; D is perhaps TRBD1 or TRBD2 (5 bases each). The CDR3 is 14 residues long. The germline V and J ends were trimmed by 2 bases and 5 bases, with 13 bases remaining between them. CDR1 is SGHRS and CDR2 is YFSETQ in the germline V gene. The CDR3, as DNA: TGCGCCAGCAGCTTTAACGAGGGGTTGGAGACCCAGTACTGC. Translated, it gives CASSFNEGLETQYC.

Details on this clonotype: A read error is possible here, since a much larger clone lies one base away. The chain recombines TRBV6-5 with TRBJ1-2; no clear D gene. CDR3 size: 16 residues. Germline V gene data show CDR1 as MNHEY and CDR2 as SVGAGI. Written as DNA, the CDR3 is TGTGCCAACAGTTACTCCCCGGTTCCCGCTAACTATGGCTACACCTTC. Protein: CANSYSPVPANYGYTF.

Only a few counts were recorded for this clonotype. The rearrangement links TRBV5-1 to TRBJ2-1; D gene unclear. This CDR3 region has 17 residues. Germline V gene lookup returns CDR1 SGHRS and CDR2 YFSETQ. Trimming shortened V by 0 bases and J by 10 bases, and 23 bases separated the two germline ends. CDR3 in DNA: TGCGCCAGCAGCTTGGCCGGGTCGTACATAATCTCCTACGAGCAGTTCTTC. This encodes CASSLAGSYIISYEQFF.

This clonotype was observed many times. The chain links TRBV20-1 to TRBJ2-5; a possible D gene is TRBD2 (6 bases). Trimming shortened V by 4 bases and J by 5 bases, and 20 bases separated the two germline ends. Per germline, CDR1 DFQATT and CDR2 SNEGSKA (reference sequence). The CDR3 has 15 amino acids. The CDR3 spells CSAIAPGLPRETQYF. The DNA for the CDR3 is TGCAGTGCTATTGCCCCGGGACTGCCCCGGGAGACCCAGTACTTC.

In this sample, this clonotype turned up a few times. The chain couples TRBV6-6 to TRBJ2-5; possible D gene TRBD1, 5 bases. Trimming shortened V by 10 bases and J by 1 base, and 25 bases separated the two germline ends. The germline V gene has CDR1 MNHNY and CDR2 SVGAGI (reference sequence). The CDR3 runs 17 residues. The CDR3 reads CANRPSPLQETQETQYF. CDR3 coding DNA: TGTGCCAACAGGCCCAGTCCCCTACAGGAGACCCAAGAGACCCAGTACTTC.

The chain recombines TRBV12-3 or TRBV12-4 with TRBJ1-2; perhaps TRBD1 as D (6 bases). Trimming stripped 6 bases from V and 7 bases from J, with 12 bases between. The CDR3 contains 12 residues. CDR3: CASSTGTSGYTF. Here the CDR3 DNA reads TGTGCCAGCAGCACCGGGACAAGTGGCTACACCTTC.

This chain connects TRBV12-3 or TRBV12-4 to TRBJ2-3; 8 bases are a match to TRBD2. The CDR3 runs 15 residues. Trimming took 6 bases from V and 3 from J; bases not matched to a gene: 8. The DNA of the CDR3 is TGTGCCAGCAGCCCGGGGGGGCACCTAACAGATACGCAGTATTTT. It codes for CASSPGGHLTDTQYF.